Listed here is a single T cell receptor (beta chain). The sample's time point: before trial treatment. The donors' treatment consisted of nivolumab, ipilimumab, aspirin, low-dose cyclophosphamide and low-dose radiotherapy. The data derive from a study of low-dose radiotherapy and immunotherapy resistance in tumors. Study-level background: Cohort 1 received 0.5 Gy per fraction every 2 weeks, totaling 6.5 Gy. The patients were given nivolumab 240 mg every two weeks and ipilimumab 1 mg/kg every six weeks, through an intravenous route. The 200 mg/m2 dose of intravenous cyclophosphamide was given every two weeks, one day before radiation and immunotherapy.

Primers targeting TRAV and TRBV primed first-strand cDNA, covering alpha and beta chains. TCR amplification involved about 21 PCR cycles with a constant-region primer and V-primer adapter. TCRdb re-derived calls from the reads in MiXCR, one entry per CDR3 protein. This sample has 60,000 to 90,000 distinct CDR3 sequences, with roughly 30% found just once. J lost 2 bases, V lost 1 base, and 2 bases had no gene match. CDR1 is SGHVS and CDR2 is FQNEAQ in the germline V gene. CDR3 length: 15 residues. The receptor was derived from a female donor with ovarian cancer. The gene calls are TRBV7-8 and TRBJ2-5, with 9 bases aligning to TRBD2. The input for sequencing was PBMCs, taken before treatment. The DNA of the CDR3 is TGTGCCAGCAGCTTAGGCGGGGGGGTTCAAGAGACCCAGTACTTC. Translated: CASSLGGGVQETQYF.